This T cell receptor beta chain is from a study of regulatory T cells in long-lasting Graves disease. As for time point: newly diagnosed GD, antithyroid drugs for less than 3 months. Construction of the TCR library relied on RNA isolated from PBMCs. Graves' disease diagnoses used American Thyroid Association guidelines. For TCR beta, libraries came from iRepertoire HTBI primers and Arm-PCR of CDR3 regions. MiXCR, run by TCRdb on the multiplex PCR reads, gives a single entry per CDR3 protein. Of about 540,000 distinct CDR3 sequences in the sample, about 13% are singletons; the top ten hold about 9.1%. Points from the study as a whole: TRBV28, TRBJ1-2 and TRBJ2-5 emerged as the favored segments in persistent disease. The persistent group shared about 2,700 public clonotypes, more than the approximately 1,000 shared by new patients.

Per germline, CDR1 MGHDK and CDR2 SYGVNS. Trimming pared 1 base from V and 12 bases from J, leaving 18 bases between. This CDR3 spans 14 amino acids. This clonotype was seen only a few times. As yet, its antigen is unknown. These records were also assigned to another study, of T cells in Graves' hyperthyroidism and ophthalmopathy.

The input for sequencing was peripheral blood mononuclear cells (PBMCs), taken at new diagnosis, from a patient treated with antithyroid drugs. This chain connects TRBV25-1 to TRBJ1-1, with D maybe TRBD1 (5 bases). The TCR comes from a young man with Graves disease. The CDR3 DNA is TGTGCCAGCAGTGAATTGATATTGGATGGGGGTTCTTTCTTT. The encoded protein is CASSELILDGGSFF. Drawing the rest from reference TRBV25-1 and TRBJ1-1, the complete variable domain is EADIYQTPRYLVIGTGKKITLECSQTMGHDKMYWYQQDPGMELHLIHYSYGVNSTEKGDLSSESTVSRIRTEHFPLTLESARPSHTSQYLCASSELILDGGSFFGQGTRLTVV.